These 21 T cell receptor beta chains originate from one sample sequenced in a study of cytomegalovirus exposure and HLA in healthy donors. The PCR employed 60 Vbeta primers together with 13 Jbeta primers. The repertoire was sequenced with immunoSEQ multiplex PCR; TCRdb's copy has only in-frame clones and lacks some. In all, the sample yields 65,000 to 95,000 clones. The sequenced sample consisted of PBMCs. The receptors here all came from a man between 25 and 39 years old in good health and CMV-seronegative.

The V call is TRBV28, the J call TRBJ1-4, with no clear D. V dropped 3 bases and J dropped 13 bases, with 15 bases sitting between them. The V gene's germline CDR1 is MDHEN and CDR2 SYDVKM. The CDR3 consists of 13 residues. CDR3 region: CASSLYDTSGLFF. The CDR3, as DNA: TGTGCCAGCAGTTTGTACGACACGAGTGGACTGTTTTTT.

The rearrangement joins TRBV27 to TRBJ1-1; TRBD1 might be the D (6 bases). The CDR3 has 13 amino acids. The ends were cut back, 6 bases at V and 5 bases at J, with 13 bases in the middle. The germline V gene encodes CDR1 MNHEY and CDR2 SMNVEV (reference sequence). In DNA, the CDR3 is TGTGCCAGCAGGATCAACAGGGAAACTGAAGCTTTCTTT. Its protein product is CASRINRETEAFF.

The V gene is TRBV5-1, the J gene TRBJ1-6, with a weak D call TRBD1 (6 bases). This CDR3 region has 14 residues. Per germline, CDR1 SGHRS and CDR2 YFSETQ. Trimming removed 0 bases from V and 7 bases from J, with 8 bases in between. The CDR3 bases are TGCGCCAGCAGCTTGGGAGGGGGAAATTCACCCCTCCACTTT. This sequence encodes CASSLGGGNSPLHF.

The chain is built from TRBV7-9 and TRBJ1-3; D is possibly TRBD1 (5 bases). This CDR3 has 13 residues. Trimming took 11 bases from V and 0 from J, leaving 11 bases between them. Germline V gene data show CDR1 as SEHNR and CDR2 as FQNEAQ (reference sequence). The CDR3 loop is CACAGGSGNTIYF. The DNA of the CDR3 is TGTGCCTGCGCGGGGGGCTCTGGAAACACCATATATTTT.

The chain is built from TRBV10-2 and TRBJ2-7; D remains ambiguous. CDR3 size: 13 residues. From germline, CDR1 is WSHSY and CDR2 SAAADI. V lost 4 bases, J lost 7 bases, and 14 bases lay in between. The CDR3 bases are TGCGCCAGCAGTGCCAGCAAGGCGGAGGAGCAGTACTTC. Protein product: CASSASKAEEQYF.

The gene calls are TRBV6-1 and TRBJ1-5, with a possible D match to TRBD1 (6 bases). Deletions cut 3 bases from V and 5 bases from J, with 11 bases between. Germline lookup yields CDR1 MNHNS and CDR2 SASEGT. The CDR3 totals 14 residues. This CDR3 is CASSEGAGHQPQHF. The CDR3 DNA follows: TGTGCCAGCAGTGAGGGGGCAGGACATCAGCCCCAGCATTTT.

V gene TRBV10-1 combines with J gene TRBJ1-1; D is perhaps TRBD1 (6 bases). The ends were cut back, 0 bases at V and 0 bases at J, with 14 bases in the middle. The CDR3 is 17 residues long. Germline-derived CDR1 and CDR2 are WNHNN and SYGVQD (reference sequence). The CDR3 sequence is CASSESRTETMNTEAFF. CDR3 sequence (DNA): TGCGCCAGCAGTGAGTCCCGGACAGAGACTATGAACACTGAAGCTTTCTTT.

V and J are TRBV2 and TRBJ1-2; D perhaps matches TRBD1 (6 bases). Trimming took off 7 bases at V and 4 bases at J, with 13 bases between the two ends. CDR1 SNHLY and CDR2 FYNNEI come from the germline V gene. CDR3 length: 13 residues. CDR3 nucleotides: TGTGCCAGCACGAGGACAGCGACCTATGGCTACACCTTC. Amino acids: CASTRTATYGYTF.

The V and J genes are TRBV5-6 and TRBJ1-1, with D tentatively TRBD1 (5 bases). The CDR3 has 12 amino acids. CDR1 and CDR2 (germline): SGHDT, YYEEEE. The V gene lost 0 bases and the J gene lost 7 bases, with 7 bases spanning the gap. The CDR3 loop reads CASSLGQGEAFF. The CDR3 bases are TGTGCCAGCAGCTTGGGCCAGGGTGAAGCTTTCTTT.

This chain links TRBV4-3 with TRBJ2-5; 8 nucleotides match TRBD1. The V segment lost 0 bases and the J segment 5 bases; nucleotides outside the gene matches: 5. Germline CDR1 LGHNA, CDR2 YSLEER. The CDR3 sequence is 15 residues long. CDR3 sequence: CASSQDRTGTETQYF. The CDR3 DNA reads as TGCGCCAGCAGCCAAGATCGGACAGGGACGGAGACCCAGTACTTC.

The CDR3 nucleotides read TGTGCCAGCATCCTACTCGCGGGGACGGCGGAAAACACCGGGGAGCTGTTTTTT. Translating gives CASILLAGTAENTGELFF. This sequence joins TRBV28 and TRBJ2-2, with TRBD2 as a possible D gene (6 bases). The length of the CDR3 is 18 residues. Germline lookup yields CDR1 MDHEN and CDR2 SYDVKM. Trimming stripped 7 bases from V and 2 bases from J, with 23 bases between.

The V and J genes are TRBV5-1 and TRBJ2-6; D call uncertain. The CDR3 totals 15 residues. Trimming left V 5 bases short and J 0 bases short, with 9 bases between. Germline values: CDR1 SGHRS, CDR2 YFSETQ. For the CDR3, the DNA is TGCGCCAGCAGTACTACAAGCTCTGGGGCCAACGTCCTGACTTTC. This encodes CASSTTSSGANVLTF.

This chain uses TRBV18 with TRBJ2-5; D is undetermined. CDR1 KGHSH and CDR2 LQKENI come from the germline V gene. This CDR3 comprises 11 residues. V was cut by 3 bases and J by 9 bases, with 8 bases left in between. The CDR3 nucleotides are TGTGCCAGCTCACCCGACTCACCCCAGTACTTC. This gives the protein CASSPDSPQYF.

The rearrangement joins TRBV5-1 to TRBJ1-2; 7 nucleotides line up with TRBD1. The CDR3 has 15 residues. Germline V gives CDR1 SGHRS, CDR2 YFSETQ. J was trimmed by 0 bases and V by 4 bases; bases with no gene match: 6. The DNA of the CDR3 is TGCGCCAGCAGCCCGCGGGACAGTCCTAACTATGGCTACACCTTC. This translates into CASSPRDSPNYGYTF. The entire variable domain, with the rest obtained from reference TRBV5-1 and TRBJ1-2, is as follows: KAGVTQTPRYLIKTRGQQVTLSCSPISGHRSVSWYQQTPGQGLQFLFEYFSETQRNKGNFPGRFSGRQFSNSRSEMNVSTLELGDSALYLCASSPRDSPNYGYTFGSGTRLTVV.

The DNA for the CDR3 is TGCGCCAGCAGGCGGGACTCCTTCTCCTACAATGAGCAGTTCTTC. This encodes CASRRDSFSYNEQFF. The J gene is TRBJ2-1, the V gene TRBV5-1; the D gene is possibly TRBD2 (6 bases). Between the trimmed V and J ends, which lost 5 bases and 0 bases, there was a span of 12 bases. Germline loops: CDR1 SGHRS, CDR2 YFSETQ. CDR3 length equals 15 residues.

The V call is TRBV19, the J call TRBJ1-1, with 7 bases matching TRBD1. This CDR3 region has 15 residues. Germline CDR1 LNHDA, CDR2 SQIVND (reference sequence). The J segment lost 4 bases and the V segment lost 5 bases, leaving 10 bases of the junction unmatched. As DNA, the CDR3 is TGTGCCAGTAGTGCAATCGACAGGGTCGGCACTGAAGCTTTCTTT. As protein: CASSAIDRVGTEAFF.

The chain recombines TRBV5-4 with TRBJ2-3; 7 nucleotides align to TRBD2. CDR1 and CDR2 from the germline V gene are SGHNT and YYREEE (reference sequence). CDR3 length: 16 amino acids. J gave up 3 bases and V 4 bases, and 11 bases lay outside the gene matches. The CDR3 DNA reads TGTGCCAGCAGCGGGCCGGGGCGGGAGCGAACAGATACGCAGTATTTT. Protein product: CASSGPGRERTDTQYF.

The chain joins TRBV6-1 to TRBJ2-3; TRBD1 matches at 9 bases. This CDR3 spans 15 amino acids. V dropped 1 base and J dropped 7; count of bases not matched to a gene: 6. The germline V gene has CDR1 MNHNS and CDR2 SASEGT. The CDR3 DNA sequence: TGTGCCAGCAGTGAAGGACAGGGGGATGTGAATACGCAGTATTTT. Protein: CASSEGQGDVNTQYF.

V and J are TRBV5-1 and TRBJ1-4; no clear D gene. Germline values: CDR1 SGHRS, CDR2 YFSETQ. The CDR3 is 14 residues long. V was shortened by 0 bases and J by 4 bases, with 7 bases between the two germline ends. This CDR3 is CASSLGQFNEKLFF. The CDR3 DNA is TGCGCCAGCAGCTTGGGGCAGTTTAATGAAAAACTGTTTTTT. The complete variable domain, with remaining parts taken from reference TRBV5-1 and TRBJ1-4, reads KAGVTQTPRYLIKTRGQQVTLSCSPISGHRSVSWYQQTPGQGLQFLFEYFSETQRNKGNFPGRFSGRQFSNSRSEMNVSTLELGDSALYLCASSLGQFNEKLFFGSGTQLSVL.

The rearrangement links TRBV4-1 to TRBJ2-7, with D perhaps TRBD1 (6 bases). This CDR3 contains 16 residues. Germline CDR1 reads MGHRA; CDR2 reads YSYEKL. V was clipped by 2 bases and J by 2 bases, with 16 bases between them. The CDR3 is CASSQPEQGQTYEQYF. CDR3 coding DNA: TGCGCCAGCAGCCAACCCGAACAGGGTCAAACCTACGAGCAGTACTTC.

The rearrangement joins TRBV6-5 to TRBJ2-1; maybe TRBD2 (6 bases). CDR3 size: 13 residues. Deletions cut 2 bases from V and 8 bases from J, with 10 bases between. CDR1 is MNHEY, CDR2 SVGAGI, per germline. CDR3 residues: CASSYLPGDEQFF. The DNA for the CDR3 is TGTGCCAGCAGTTACCTCCCGGGGGATGAGCAGTTCTTC.